This T cell receptor (beta chain) emerged from a study of cytomegalovirus exposure and HLA in healthy donors. CDR3 length equals 14 residues. Germline CDR1 GTSNPN, CDR2 SVGIG (reference sequence). The V gene end was trimmed by 5 bases and the J gene end by 0 bases; junction bases not matched to a gene: 3. Assay: immunoSEQ multiplex PCR; the TCRdb copy retains only in-frame clones and omits some. The sample has some 63,000 clones, 89% seen once. This clone was picked up one time. The sample taken for sequencing was PBMCs. This TCR was recovered from a woman younger than 30 in good health and CMV-seronegative. The chain employs TRBV30 and TRBJ2-5; the match to TRBD1 covers 10 bases. For the CDR3, the DNA is TGTGCCTGGGGGGACAGGGGTTACCAAGAGACCCAGTACTTC. Translation: CAWGDRGYQETQYF. The full variable domain, with the rest looked up from reference TRBV30 and TRBJ2-5, is SQTIHQWPATLVQPVGSPLSLECTVEGTSNPNLYWYRQAAGRGLQLLFYSVGIGQISSEVPQNLSASRPQDRQFILSSKKLLLSDSGFYLCAWGDRGYQETQYFGPGTRLLVL.